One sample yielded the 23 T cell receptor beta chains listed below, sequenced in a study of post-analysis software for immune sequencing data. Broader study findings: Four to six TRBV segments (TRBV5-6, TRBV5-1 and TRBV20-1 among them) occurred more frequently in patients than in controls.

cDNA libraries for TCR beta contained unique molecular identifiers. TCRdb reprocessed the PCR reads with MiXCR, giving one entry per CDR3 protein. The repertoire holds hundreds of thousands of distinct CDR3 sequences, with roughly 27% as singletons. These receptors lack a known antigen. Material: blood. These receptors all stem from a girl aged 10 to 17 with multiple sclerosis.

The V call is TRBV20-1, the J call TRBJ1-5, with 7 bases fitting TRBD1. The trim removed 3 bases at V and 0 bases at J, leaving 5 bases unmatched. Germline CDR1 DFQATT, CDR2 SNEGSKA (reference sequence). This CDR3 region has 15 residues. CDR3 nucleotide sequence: TGCAGTGCTAGCATCGGGACAGATAGCAATCAGCCCCAGCATTTT. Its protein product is CSASIGTDSNQPQHF.

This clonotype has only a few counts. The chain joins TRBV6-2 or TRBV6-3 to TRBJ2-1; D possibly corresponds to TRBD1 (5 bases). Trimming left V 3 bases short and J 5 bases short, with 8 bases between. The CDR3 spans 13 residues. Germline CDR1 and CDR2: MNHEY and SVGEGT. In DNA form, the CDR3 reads TGTGCCAGCAGTTATGGGGCGAACAATGAGCAGTTCTTC. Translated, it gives CASSYGANNEQFF.

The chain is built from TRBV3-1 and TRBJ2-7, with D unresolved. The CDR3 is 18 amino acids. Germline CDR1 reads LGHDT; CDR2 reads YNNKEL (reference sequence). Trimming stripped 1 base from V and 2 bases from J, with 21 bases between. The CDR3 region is CASSQGIEWTTFPYEQYF. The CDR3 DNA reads TGTGCCAGCAGCCAAGGAATCGAATGGACCACCTTCCCCTACGAGCAGTACTTC.

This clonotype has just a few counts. The CDR3 DNA is TGCGCCAGCACGGCGACAACTAGTGGAGAGCAGTACTTC. Translation gives CASTATTSGEQYF. The chain has TRBV5-1 and TRBJ2-7; perhaps TRBD2 as D (5 bases). This CDR3 contains 13 residues. Looked up from germline, CDR1 is SGHRS and CDR2 is YFSETQ. V lost 6 bases and J lost 7, with 17 bases in between.

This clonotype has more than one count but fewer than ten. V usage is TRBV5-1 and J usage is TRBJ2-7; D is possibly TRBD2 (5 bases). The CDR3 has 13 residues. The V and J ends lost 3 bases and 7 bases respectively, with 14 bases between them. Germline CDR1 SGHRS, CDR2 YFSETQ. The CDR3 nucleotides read TGCGCCAGCAGCTACCGGGAACCTGTGGAGCAGTACTTC. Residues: CASSYREPVEQYF.

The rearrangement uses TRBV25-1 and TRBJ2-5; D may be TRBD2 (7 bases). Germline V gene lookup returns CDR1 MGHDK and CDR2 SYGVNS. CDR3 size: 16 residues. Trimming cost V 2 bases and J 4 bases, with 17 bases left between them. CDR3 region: CASSELGGGPVETQYF. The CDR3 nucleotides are TGTGCCAGCAGTGAACTAGGGGGAGGGCCGGTAGAGACCCAGTACTTC.

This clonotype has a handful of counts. CDR3 nucleotide sequence: TGCGCCAGCAGCTTGGATGGACGCCGGGAGTTAGATACGCAGTATTTT. It codes for CASSLDGRRELDTQYF. The genes are TRBV5-1 and TRBJ2-3, with D perhaps TRBD2 (6 bases). Germline V lookup: CDR1 SGHRS, CDR2 YFSETQ. The CDR3 loop spans 16 amino acids. The germline V and J ends were trimmed by 0 bases and 5 bases, with 16 bases remaining between them.

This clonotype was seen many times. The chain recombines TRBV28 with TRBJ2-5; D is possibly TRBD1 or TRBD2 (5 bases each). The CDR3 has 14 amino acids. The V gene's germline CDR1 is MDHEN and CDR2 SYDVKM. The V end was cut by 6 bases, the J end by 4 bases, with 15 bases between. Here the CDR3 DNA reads TGTGCCAGCAGCCCGATTCGGGGCAGAGAGACCCAGTACTTC. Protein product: CASSPIRGRETQYF. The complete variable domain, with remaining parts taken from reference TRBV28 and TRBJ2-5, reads DVKVTQSSRYLVKRTGEKVFLECVQDMDHENMFWYRQDPGLGLRLIYFSYDVKMKEKGDIPEGYSVSREKKERFSLILESASTNQTSMYLCASSPIRGRETQYFGPGTRLLVL.

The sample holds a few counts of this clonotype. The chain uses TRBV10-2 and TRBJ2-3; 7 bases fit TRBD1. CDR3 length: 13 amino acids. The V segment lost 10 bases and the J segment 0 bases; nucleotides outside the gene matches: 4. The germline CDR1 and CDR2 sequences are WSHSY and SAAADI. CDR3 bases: TGCGCCACCCAGACAGGGAGCACAGATACGCAGTATTTT. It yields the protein CATQTGSTDTQYF.

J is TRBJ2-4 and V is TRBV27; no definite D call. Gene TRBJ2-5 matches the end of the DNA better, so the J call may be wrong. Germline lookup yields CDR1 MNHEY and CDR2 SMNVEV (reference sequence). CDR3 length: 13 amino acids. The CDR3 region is CASSALVGETQYF. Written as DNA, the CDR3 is TGTGCCAGCAGTGCCCTGGTGGGGGAGACCCAGTACTTC.

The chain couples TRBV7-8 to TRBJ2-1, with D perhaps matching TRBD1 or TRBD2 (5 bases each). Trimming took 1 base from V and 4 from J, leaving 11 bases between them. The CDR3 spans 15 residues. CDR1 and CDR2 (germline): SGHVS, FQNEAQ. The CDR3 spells CASSLERGSYNEQFF. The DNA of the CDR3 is TGTGCCAGCAGCTTAGAGAGGGGCTCTTACAATGAGCAGTTCTTC.

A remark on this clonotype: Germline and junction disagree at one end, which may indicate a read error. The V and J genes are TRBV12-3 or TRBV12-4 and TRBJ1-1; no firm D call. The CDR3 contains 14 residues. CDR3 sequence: CASSLAPGNTEAFF. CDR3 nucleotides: TGTGCCAGCAGCTTAGCCCCCGGGAACACTGAAGCTTTCTTT.

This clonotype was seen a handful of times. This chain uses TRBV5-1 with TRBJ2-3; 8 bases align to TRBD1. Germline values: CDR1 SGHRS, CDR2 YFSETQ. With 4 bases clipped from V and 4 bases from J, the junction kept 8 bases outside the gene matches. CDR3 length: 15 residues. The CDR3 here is CASSGQGMLADTQYF. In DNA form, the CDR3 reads TGCGCCAGCAGCGGACAGGGAATGCTCGCAGATACGCAGTATTTT.

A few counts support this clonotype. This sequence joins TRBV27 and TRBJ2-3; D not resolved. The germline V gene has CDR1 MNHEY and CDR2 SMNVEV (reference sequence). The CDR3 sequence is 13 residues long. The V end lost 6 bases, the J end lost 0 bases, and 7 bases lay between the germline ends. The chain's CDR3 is CASRYPSTDTQYF. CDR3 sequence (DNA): TGTGCCAGCAGGTACCCCAGCACAGATACGCAGTATTTT.

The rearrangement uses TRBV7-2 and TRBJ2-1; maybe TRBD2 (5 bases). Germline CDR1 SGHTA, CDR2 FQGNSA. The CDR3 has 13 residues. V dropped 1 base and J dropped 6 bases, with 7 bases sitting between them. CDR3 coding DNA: TGTGCCAGCAGCTTAGATAGCGTCAATGAGCAGTTCTTC. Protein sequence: CASSLDSVNEQFF.

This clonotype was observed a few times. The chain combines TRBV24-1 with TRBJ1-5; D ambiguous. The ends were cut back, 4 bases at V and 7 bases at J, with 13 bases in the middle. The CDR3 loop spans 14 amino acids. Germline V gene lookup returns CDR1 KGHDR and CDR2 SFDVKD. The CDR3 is CATSDLEGGQPQHF. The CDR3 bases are TGTGCCACCAGTGACCTGGAGGGTGGACAGCCCCAGCATTTT.

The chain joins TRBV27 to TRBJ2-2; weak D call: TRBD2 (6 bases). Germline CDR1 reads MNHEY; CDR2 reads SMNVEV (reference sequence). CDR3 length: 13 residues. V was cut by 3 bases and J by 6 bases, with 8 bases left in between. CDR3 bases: TGTGCCAGCAGTTTGTGGGGGGCCGGGGAGCTGTTTTTT. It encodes CASSLWGAGELFF.

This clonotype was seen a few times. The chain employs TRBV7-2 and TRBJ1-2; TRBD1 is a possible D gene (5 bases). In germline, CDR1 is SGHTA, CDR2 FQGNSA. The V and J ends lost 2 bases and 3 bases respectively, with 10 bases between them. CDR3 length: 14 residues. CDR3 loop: CASSLRGGDYGYTF. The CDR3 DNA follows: TGTGCCAGCAGCTTACGGGGGGGAGACTATGGCTACACCTTC. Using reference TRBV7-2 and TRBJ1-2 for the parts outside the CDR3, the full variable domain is GAGVSQSPSNKVTEKGKDVELRCDPISGHTALYWYRQSLGQGLEFLIYFQGNSAPDKSGLPSDRFSAERTGGSVSTLTIQRTQQEDSAVYLCASSLRGGDYGYTFGSGTRLTVV.

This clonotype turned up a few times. The CDR3 DNA follows: TGCGCCAGCAGCCAAATTCGGGACACCGACACTGAAGCTTTCTTT. It codes for CASSQIRDTDTEAFF. This chain connects TRBV4-1 to TRBJ1-1, with a weak D call TRBD1 (6 bases). The CDR3 contains 15 residues. Germline CDR1 reads MGHRA; CDR2 reads YSYEKL. Trimming took 2 bases from V and 3 from J, leaving 13 bases between them.

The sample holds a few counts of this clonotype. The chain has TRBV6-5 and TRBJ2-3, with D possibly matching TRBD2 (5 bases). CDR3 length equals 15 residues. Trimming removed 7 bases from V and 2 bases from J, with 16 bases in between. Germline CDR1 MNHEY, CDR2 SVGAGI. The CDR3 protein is CASTPLRGFTDTQYF. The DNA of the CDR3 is TGTGCCAGCACTCCCTTACGGGGATTCACAGATACGCAGTATTTT.

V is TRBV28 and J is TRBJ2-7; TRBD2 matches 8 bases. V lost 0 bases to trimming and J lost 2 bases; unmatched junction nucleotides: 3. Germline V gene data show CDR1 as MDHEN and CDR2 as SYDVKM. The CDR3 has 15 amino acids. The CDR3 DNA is TGTGCCAGCAGTTTATGGGGACTAGTAACCTACGAGCAGTACTTC. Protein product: CASSLWGLVTYEQYF. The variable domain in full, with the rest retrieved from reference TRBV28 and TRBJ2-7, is DVKVTQSSRYLVKRTGEKVFLECVQDMDHENMFWYRQDPGLGLRLIYFSYDVKMKEKGDIPEGYSVSREKKERFSLILESASTNQTSMYLCASSLWGLVTYEQYFGPGTRLTVT.

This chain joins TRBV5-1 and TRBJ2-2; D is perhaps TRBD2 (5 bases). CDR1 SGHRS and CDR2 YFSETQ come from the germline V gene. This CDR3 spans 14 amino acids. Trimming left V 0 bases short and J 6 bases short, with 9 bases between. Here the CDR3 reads CASSLVPGAGELFF. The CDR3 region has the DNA TGCGCCAGCAGCTTGGTGCCCGGGGCCGGGGAGCTGTTTTTT.

CDR3 loop: CSARGIVAGGRDTQYF. CDR3 coding DNA: TGCAGTGCTAGAGGAATTGTAGCGGGGGGGCGGGATACGCAGTATTTT. V is TRBV20-1 and J is TRBJ2-3, with 11 nucleotides matching TRBD2. Trimming removed 1 base from V and 6 bases from J; junction bases left unmatched: 9. The germline gives CDR1 DFQATT, CDR2 SNEGSKA (reference sequence). There are 16 residues in the CDR3.